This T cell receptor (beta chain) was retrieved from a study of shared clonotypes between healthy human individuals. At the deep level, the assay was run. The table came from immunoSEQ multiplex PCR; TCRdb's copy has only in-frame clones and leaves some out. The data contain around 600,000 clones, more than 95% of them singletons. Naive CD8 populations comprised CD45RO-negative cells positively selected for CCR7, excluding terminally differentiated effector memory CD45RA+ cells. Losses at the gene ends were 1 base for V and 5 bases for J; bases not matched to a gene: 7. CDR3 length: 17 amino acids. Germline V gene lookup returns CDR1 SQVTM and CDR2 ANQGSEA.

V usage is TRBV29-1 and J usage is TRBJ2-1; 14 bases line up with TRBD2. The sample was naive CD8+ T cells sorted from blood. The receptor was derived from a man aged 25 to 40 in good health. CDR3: CSVEGSRLAGGNNEQFF. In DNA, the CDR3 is TGCAGCGTTGAAGGTTCGAGACTAGCGGGAGGGAACAATGAGCAGTTCTTC.